This TCR beta chain was observed in a study of shared clonotypes between healthy human individuals. The study, taken as a whole, reports: Clonotypes shared by all four sorted-subset donors had higher generation probabilities than non-shared clonotypes. Sampling involved blood alone; tissue repertoires likely differ.

Every donor was a Caucasian adult from Nashville, Tennessee. The V gene's germline CDR1 is MNHEY and CDR2 SVGAGI. V was shortened by 4 bases and J by 0 bases, with 13 bases between the two germline ends. The CDR3 runs to 16 residues. This clone was detected only a few times. Its target is not known. Each sorted subset replicate got 200 ng genomic DNA, around 29,000 genomes. Assay used: immunoSEQ multiplex PCR; TCRdb lists only in-frame clones, some missing. Among a few hundred thousand clones listed, around 86% were seen once. Sequencing input: memory CD8+ T cells sorted from blood. Described subset: CD45RO+ cells pooled with CCR7-negative TemRA cells. The chain is built from TRBV6-5 and TRBJ1-3; possibly TRBD1 for D (6 bases). This receptor was obtained from a man younger than 35 in good health. The DNA for the CDR3 is TGTGCCAGCAGTTCGACAGGACCCCACTCTGGAAACACCATATATTTT. It specifies CASSSTGPHSGNTIYF.